A selection of T cell receptor beta chains follows, all from one sample in a study of cytomegalovirus exposure and HLA in healthy donors. Clones were sequenced by immunoSEQ multiplex PCR, and TCRdb holds only the in-frame ones, with some missing. The sample records 100,000 to 150,000 clones, 6.5% to 9.5% being singletons. The specimen was PBMCs. Source of these receptors: a man aged 35-49 years in good health and CMV-seronegative. Each CDR3 is given with its conserved first and last residue. A D gene is named only where the DNA matches it firmly. Size values are once, few and many counts, or a class for expanded clones, and some rows have none.

j_call d_call v_call clone_size cdr3_aa cdr3_nt
TRBJ1-1 . TRBV5-8 few CASSPRLWNTEAFF TGTGCCAGCAGCCCGCGACTGTGGAACACTGAAGCTTTCTTT
TRBJ2-7 TRBD2 TRBV28 few CASSPRLRGGPYEQYF TGTGCCAGCAGTCCCCGTCTGCGGGGGGGCCCCTACGAGCAGTACTTC
TRBJ2-7 . TRBV11-2 . CASSLDGGRSYEQYF TGTGCCAGCAGCTTAGACGGGGGTCGATCCTACGAGCAGTACTTC
TRBJ2-3 . TRBV4-3 . CASSQVAAGGTDTQYF TGCGCCAGCAGCCAAGTAGCGGCAGGGGGTACAGATACGCAGTATTTT
TRBJ1-3 TRBD1 TRBV15 . CATSRDRGPGNTIYF TGTGCCACCAGCAGAGATAGGGGGCCTGGAAACACCATATATTTT
TRBJ2-2 . TRBV19 . CASSPLGSNRELFF TGTGCCAGTAGTCCCCTAGGGAGTAACCGGGAGCTGTTTTTT
TRBJ1-4 . TRBV21-1 . CASSNCPGRGLEKLFF TGTGCCAGCAGCAATTGCCCCGGGAGGGGCCTAGAAAAACTGTTTTTT
TRBJ1-1 . TRBV9 few CASSVGRGGNTEAFF TGTGCCAGCAGCGTAGGGAGGGGGGGGAACACTGAAGCTTTCTTT
TRBJ1-2 TRBD1 TRBV6-5 few CATGTGANYGYTF TGTGCCACAGGGACAGGGGCTAACTATGGCTACACCTTC
TRBJ1-6 . TRBV5-6 few CASSLYEGRVHF TGTGCCAGCAGCTTGTATGAGGGCAGAGTCCACTTT
TRBJ2-1 TRBD2 TRBV7-9 . CASSSNPSGGSYNEQFF TGTGCCAGCAGCTCTAATCCAAGCGGGGGGTCCTACAATGAGCAGTTCTTC
TRBJ1-6 . TRBV5-1 . CASRQDSRSYNSPLHF TGCGCCAGCAGGCAGGACAGCCGGTCCTATAATTCACCCCTCCACTTT
TRBJ2-7 . TRBV19 . CASSYGGGVVHEQYF TGTGCCAGTAGCTACGGCGGCGGGGTTGTGCACGAGCAGTACTTC
TRBJ1-2 TRBD1 TRBV7-2 few CASSFFSDRGHYGYTF TGTGCCAGCAGCTTCTTCTCTGACAGGGGGCACTATGGCTACACCTTC
TRBJ2-3 TRBD2 TRBV9 . CASSVASGSLGTQYF TGTGCCAGCAGCGTAGCTAGCGGGAGCCTGGGGACGCAGTATTTT
TRBJ2-7 TRBD2 TRBV28 few CASSSRLASSYEQYF TGTGCCAGCAGTTCCCGACTAGCGAGTTCCTACGAGCAGTACTTC
TRBJ1-2 . TRBV10-3 . CAIQREGYGYTF TGTGCAATACAGAGGGAGGGGTATGGCTACACCTTC
TRBJ1-2 TRBD1 TRBV27 . CASSRGQAYGYTF TGTGCCAGCAGTAGGGGACAGGCCTATGGCTACACCTTC